Shown below are 3 T cell receptor beta chains from a single sample sequenced in a study of blood T cell repertoires in COVID-19. Produced via immunoSEQ multiplex PCR; TCRdb's table is partial and in-frame only. The sample yields about 120,000 clones, 85% to 90% seen once. Source material: peripheral blood. These receptors originate from a man between 70 and 80 years old with active or convalescent COVID-19.

This clone was recorded once. The chain joins TRBV3-1 (or the pseudogene TRBV3-2) to TRBJ2-7; 10 positions match TRBD2. The trim removed 0 bases at V and 3 bases at J, leaving 5 bases unmatched. CDR1 is LGHDT and CDR2 is YNNKEL in the germline V gene (reference sequence). This CDR3 spans 16 amino acids. CDR3 in amino acids: CASSQDIAGGRYEQYF. The CDR3 coding sequence is TGTGCCAGCAGCCAAGATATAGCGGGAGGACGCTACGAGCAGTACTTC.

The V and J genes are TRBV20-1 and TRBJ1-4, with D possibly TRBD1 on 5 matching bases. The CDR3 covers 13 residues. Germline CDR1 DFQATT, CDR2 SNEGSKA (reference sequence). V lost 3 bases and J 7 bases, leaving 12 bases between the germline ends. The CDR3 loop reads CSASHQGGEKLFF. DNA of the CDR3: TGCAGTGCTAGTCATCAGGGAGGTGAAAAACTGTTTTTT.

The V call is TRBV18, the J call TRBJ2-3, with 8 bases fitting TRBD2. V trimming: 3 bases; J trimming: 4 bases; junction bases outside the gene matches: 9. This CDR3 is built from 16 residues. Germline V gene lookup returns CDR1 KGHSH and CDR2 LQKENI. CDR3: CASSPLAQRESDTQYF. As DNA, the CDR3 is TGTGCCAGCTCACCTCTCGCCCAGCGGGAGTCAGATACGCAGTATTTT.